These 13 T cell receptor beta chains were sequenced from one sample in a study of blood T cell repertoires in COVID-19 (TCRdb year 2020). Receptors were amplified or captured by the immunoSEQ multiplex PCR assay. What TCRdb holds here is the immuneACCESS table cut down to in-frame rearrangements. Part of the clones is not present; checked against another copy, under half of the missing clones reflect an unresolved V gene, and the others are unexplained. Present in this sample are approximately 180,000 clones, approximately 89% of which were seen just once. The ten biggest clones cover around 2.3% of the sample. Specimen: peripheral blood. The source of these receptors is a man between 40 and 49 years old with active or convalescent COVID-19.

This clone was counted once. The sample holds other DNA sequences that translate to the same CDR3. The gene calls are TRBV18 and TRBJ1-4, with a tentative D call TRBD1 (5 bases). With 1 base removed from V and 3 bases from J, the gap between germline ends came to 6 bases. There are 14 residues in the CDR3. Germline V gives CDR1 KGHSH, CDR2 LQKENI. This CDR3 is CASSPRDSNEKLFF. CDR3 bases: TGTGCCAGCTCACCACGGGACTCTAATGAAAAACTGTTTTTT.

The rearrangement joins TRBV6-2 or TRBV6-3 to TRBJ1-6; unclear D gene. V lost 4 bases to trimming and J lost 11 bases, with 15 bases between them. The CDR3 extends over 14 amino acids. Per the germline V gene, CDR1 is MNHEY and CDR2 is SVGEGT. In DNA, the CDR3 is TGTGCCAGCAGTTCCCCTGGCCGCCCGCCACCCCTCCACTTT. Translating it yields CASSSPGRPPPLHF.

The chain couples TRBV18 to TRBJ2-7, with D unresolved. V lost 3 bases to trimming and J lost 4 bases, with 16 bases between them. This CDR3 comprises 15 residues. Germline V gene sequence: CDR1 KGHSH, CDR2 LQKENI. The CDR3 DNA follows: TGTGCCAGCTCACCCCGCGGTCCGGATATATACGAGCAGTACTTC. This sequence encodes CASSPRGPDIYEQYF.

The CDR3 nucleotides are TGTGCCAGCAGTTTAAGTTGGGGGGGGGACTATGGCTACACCTTC. Translated: CASSLSWGGDYGYTF. The chain is built from TRBV27 and TRBJ1-2, with a tentative D call TRBD1 (5 bases). The CDR3 consists of 15 residues. CDR1 is MNHEY, CDR2 SMNVEV, per germline (reference sequence). Deletions cut 2 bases from V and 3 bases from J, with 13 bases between.

This clone was observed a few times. CDR3 sequence: CASSQDRGGRQPQHF. CDR3 DNA: TGCGCCAGCAGCCAAGATCGAGGGGGCAGGCAGCCCCAGCATTTT. The rearrangement uses TRBV4-3 and TRBJ1-5, with 7 positions matching TRBD1. After removal of 0 bases from V and 7 bases from J, the junction contained 6 bases not matched to a gene. This CDR3 is 15 amino acids long. Per germline, CDR1 LGHNA and CDR2 YSLEER.

This CDR3 reads CASSPSGGNSYEQYF. The CDR3 DNA reads as TGTGCCAGCTCACCATCGGGGGGCAACTCCTACGAGCAGTACTTC. V usage is TRBV18 and J usage is TRBJ2-7, with D maybe TRBD2 (7 bases). The V gene lost 2 bases and the J gene lost 0 bases, with 11 bases spanning the gap. The CDR3 runs to 15 residues. From germline, CDR1 is KGHSH and CDR2 LQKENI.

The genes are TRBV4-1 and TRBJ1-2; D is undetermined. The V gene's germline CDR1 is MGHRA and CDR2 YSYEKL. V was clipped by 0 bases and J by 4 bases, with 6 bases between them. The CDR3 runs 13 residues. The CDR3 protein is CASSQDYRYGYTF. The CDR3 nucleotides are TGCGCCAGCAGCCAAGATTATCGCTATGGCTACACCTTC.

The chain is built from TRBV29-1 and TRBJ2-7; 7 bases fit TRBD1. The CDR3 length is 12 residues. V was clipped by 4 bases and J by 5 bases; unmatched bases: 5. Germline V gene data show CDR1 as SQVTM and CDR2 as ANQGSEA. Here the CDR3 reads CSVGDRVDEQYF. In DNA, the CDR3 is TGCAGCGTTGGCGACAGGGTAGACGAGCAGTACTTC.

The V and J genes are TRBV6-5 and TRBJ1-1, with D possibly matching TRBD1 (5 bases). CDR3 size: 14 residues. V shed 2 bases and J shed 5 bases, with 12 bases lying between them. Germline lookup yields CDR1 MNHEY and CDR2 SVGAGI. This chain's CDR3 is CASSYLSRGTEAFF. The CDR3 coding sequence is TGTGCCAGCAGTTACCTGTCCCGGGGGACTGAAGCTTTCTTT.

The rearrangement joins TRBV30 to TRBJ1-1; D uncertain. Germline CDR1 reads GTSNPN; CDR2 reads SVGIG (reference sequence). This CDR3 has 12 amino acids. Trimming removed 0 bases at V and 4 bases at J, with 6 bases between. CDR3 coding DNA: TGTGCCTGGAGTGTACTCGGCACTGAAGCTTTCTTT. Amino acids: CAWSVLGTEAFF.

The table lists this clone with a count of one. The chain carries TRBV5-1 and TRBJ2-5; 8 nucleotides match TRBD2. The V gene end was trimmed by 5 bases and the J gene end by 3 bases; junction bases not matched to a gene: 6. The CDR3 spans 14 residues. Germline V CDR1 and CDR2: SGHRS, YFSETQ. CDR3 DNA sequence: TGCGCCAGCAGTCCAGGACTAGCAAAAGAGACCCAGTACTTC. Translation: CASSPGLAKETQYF.

CDR3 in amino acids: CASSMRGGRVGPDTQYF. In DNA, the CDR3 is TGTGCCAGTAGTATGCGGGGGGGCCGAGTCGGACCAGATACGCAGTATTTT. J is TRBJ2-3 and V is TRBV19; 9 bases agree with TRBD2. This CDR3 has 17 residues. The ends lost 3 bases at V and 4 bases at J; junction bases unmatched: 11. CDR1 and CDR2 from the germline V gene are LNHDA and SQIVND (reference sequence).

The chain couples TRBV7-6 to TRBJ1-3; 8 bases are a match to TRBD1. Germline CDR1 reads SGHVS; CDR2 reads FNYEAQ. J lost 6 bases, V lost 5 bases, and 18 bases had no gene match. This CDR3 is 18 amino acids long. The CDR3: CASSLLGPGTGLTNTIYF. CDR3 DNA: TGTGCCAGCAGCCTCCTCGGCCCTGGGACAGGCTTAACAAACACCATATATTTT.